Here is one T cell receptor beta chain with its context. The CDR3 covers 14 residues. Germline V gene sequence: CDR1 MNHEY, CDR2 SVGEGT. The V and J ends lost 4 bases and 2 bases respectively, with 11 bases between them. The data stem from a study of blood T cell repertoires in COVID-19. Background on the study: From the United States, Italy and Spain came samples of acute and convalescent COVID-19. The cDNA or gDNA used as material had been derived from T cells, B-cell-depleted T cells, or PBMCs.

Original processing methods: Amplified reference gene primers provided the basis for estimating nucleated cell counts. The method was immunoSEQ multiplex PCR; TCRdb's version includes in-frame clones alone and lacks a portion of them. V, J and clone size were drawn from that table, and D and trimming were deduced from the DNA. In the table there are over 80,000 clones, roughly 80% of which are singletons. This chain joins TRBV6-2 or TRBV6-3 and TRBJ1-1; D might be TRBD1 (5 bases). The specimen sequenced was peripheral blood. The TCR comes from a woman in her forties or fifties with acute or convalescent COVID-19. The CDR3 DNA reads TGTGCCAGCAGTTTCGGGCAGGGAAACACTGAAGCTTTCTTT. Residues: CASSFGQGNTEAFF.